Below are 28 T cell receptor beta chains sequenced from a single sample in a study of T cells in Graves' hyperthyroidism and ophthalmopathy. TCR beta CDR3 region amplification was performed from RNA transcripts. TCR CDR3 regions were first amplified by RT-PCR with HTBI primers. TCRdb independently ran MiXCR on the multiplex PCR reads; one entry per CDR3 protein. The sample holds fewer than 650,000 distinct CDR3 sequences, over 12% seen once. The specimen was blood. The source is a woman aged 40 to 49 with Graves' ophthalmopathy.

The chain uses TRBV7-9 and TRBJ1-3; TRBD1 agrees at 7 bases. Germline V gives CDR1 SEHNR, CDR2 FQNEAQ (reference sequence). The junction had 9 bases not matched to a gene; V was cut back by 5 bases and J by 5 bases. The CDR3 spans 15 residues. CDR3 in DNA: TGTGCCAGCAGCCCCCAGGGGGGACATAGAAACACCATATATTTT. Translating gives CASSPQGGHRNTIYF.

This clonotype was seen at least ten times. The V call is TRBV7-2, the J call TRBJ2-5; no definite D call. Germline-derived CDR1 and CDR2 are SGHTA and FQGNSA. V gave up 4 bases and J gave up 4 bases, with 10 bases separating them. CDR3 length equals 13 residues. The CDR3 is CASSYVHGETQYF. For the CDR3, the DNA is TGTGCCAGCAGCTACGTACATGGAGAGACCCAGTACTTC.

This clonotype was recorded once. The CDR3 reads CATSAGRHTEAFF. The CDR3 coding sequence is TGTGCCACCAGTGCAGGACGGCACACTGAAGCTTTCTTT. The rearrangement uses TRBV24-1 and TRBJ1-1; no clear D. The V gene's germline CDR1 is KGHDR and CDR2 SFDVKD. CDR3 length equals 13 residues. V was pared by 5 bases and J by 3 bases, with 9 bases between.

CDR3 residues: CASAAPGPPNTEAFF. In DNA form, the CDR3 reads TGTGCCAGTGCTGCCCCGGGACCGCCGAACACTGAAGCTTTCTTT. V and J are TRBV19 and TRBJ1-1; possible D gene TRBD1, 5 bases. The CDR3 runs to 15 residues. V was trimmed by 8 bases and J by 1 base, leaving 17 bases between them. Germline V lookup: CDR1 LNHDA, CDR2 SQIVND (reference sequence). The whole variable domain, filled in from reference TRBV19 and TRBJ1-1, reads DGGITQSPKYLFRKEGQNVTLSCEQNLNHDAMYWYRQDPGQGLRLIYYSQIVNDFQKGDIAEGYSVSREKKESFPLTVTSAQKNPTAFYLCASAAPGPPNTEAFFGQGTRLTVV.

CDR3 amino acids: CSVEGQALGYGYTF. In DNA form, the CDR3 reads TGCAGCGTTGAAGGGCAGGCCCTAGGCTATGGCTACACCTTC. This chain joins TRBV29-1 and TRBJ1-2; unclear D gene. V lost 1 base, J lost 4 bases, and 13 bases lay in between. CDR3 length: 14 amino acids. The germline gives CDR1 SQVTM, CDR2 ANQGSEA.

In its sample, this clonotype was seen many times. The rearrangement joins TRBV6-2 or TRBV6-3 to TRBJ1-1; TRBD1 aligns across 7 bases. This CDR3 is 12 amino acids long. Germline lookup yields CDR1 MNHEY and CDR2 SVGEGT. V dropped 7 bases and J dropped 10; count of bases not matched to a gene: 9. The CDR3 here is CASTQSGTVAFF. DNA for the CDR3: TGTGCCAGCACCCAGTCCGGGACAGTAGCTTTCTTT.

This clonotype was picked up a small number of times. An end of the junction differs from the germline gene, which may be a read error. The chain links TRBV5-6 to TRBJ2-7; D remains unclear. The germline V gene encodes CDR1 SGHDT and CDR2 YYEEEE. The CDR3 is 11 residues long. The CDR3 bases are TGTGCCAGCAGCTTCGGGTACGAGCAGGACTTC. It codes for CASSFGYEQDF.

This clonotype has a count of ten or more. V usage is TRBV2 and J usage is TRBJ2-5; TRBD2 agrees at 14 bases. The germline V gene has CDR1 SNHLY and CDR2 FYNNEI. CDR3 size: 15 residues. The V and J ends lost 6 bases and 4 bases, in that order; junction bases with no gene match: 4. The CDR3 DNA reads as TGTGCCAGCAGAGACGGGACTAGCGGGAGAGAGACCCAGTACTTC. This translates into CASRDGTSGRETQYF.

A few counts support this clonotype. Written as DNA, the CDR3 is TGTGCCAGCAGCTCGGACAGGCCGCGTGAGCAGTACTTC. Protein: CASSSDRPREQYF. J is TRBJ2-7 and V is TRBV7-8; 7 bases are a match to TRBD1. The CDR3 runs 13 residues. The V gene's germline CDR1 is SGHVS and CDR2 FQNEAQ. J lost 7 bases, V lost 4 bases, and 7 bases had no gene match.

This clonotype was seen repeatedly, ten times or more. This sequence joins TRBV2 and TRBJ2-7, with unresolved D. Germline V CDR1 and CDR2: SNHLY, FYNNEI. The CDR3 consists of 15 residues. Between the trimmed V and J ends, which lost 6 bases and 0 bases, there was a span of 15 bases. This CDR3 is CASRSRQLPSYEQYF. The CDR3 coding sequence is TGTGCCAGCAGGTCTCGCCAACTCCCCTCCTACGAGCAGTACTTC.

This clonotype has a count of ten or more. The genes are TRBV29-1 and TRBJ2-5; a weak D match, TRBD1 (5 bases). The CDR3 is 14 residues long. Germline lookup yields CDR1 SQVTM and CDR2 ANQGSEA. V lost 0 bases to trimming and J lost 2 bases, with 10 bases between them. CDR3 sequence reads: CSVEDEQEQETQYF. As DNA, the CDR3 is TGCAGCGTTGAAGATGAACAGGAACAAGAGACCCAGTACTTC.

The sample holds one count of this clonotype. V and J are TRBV6-1 and TRBJ1-1, with TRBD1 identical over 8 bases. Germline V gene data show CDR1 as MNHNS and CDR2 as SASEGT. The junction had 5 bases not matched to a gene; V was cut back by 8 bases and J by 0 bases. The CDR3 has 14 amino acids. The CDR3 region has the DNA TGTGCCAGCCACCCAGGGGGCATGAACACTGAAGCTTTCTTT. This gives the protein CASHPGGMNTEAFF.

This clonotype was counted many times. The chain uses TRBV20-1 and TRBJ2-7; TRBD1 matches 8 bases. In germline, CDR1 is DFQATT, CDR2 SNEGSKA (reference sequence). This CDR3 contains 14 residues. J was trimmed by 6 bases and V by 3 bases; bases with no gene match: 10. The CDR3 is CSASDRGLSGEQYF. The CDR3 DNA sequence: TGCAGTGCTAGTGACAGGGGCCTCTCCGGCGAGCAGTACTTC.

A few counts support this clonotype. V is TRBV11-2 and J is TRBJ2-7, with TRBD2 matching over 7 bases. J was trimmed by 4 bases and V by 1 base; bases with no gene match: 10. CDR1 is SGHAT, CDR2 FQNNGV, per germline. The CDR3 has 16 amino acids. The CDR3 DNA is TGTGCCAGCAGCTTAGTCGGTTCGCAGGGAGGGTACGAGCAGTACTTC. Translated, it gives CASSLVGSQGGYEQYF.

This clonotype was observed many times. The chain couples TRBV4-1 to TRBJ2-5; D remains ambiguous. The CDR3 length is 16 residues. Germline CDR1 and CDR2: MGHRA and YSYEKL. The V end lost 1 base, the J end lost 1 base, and 13 bases lay between the germline ends. The DNA for the CDR3 is TGCGCCAGCAGCCAAGGAAGGACGACTGGCCAAGAGACCCAGTACTTC. Encoded protein: CASSQGRTTGQETQYF.

This sequence joins TRBV27 and TRBJ1-5; TRBD1 might be the D (6 bases). The CDR3 spans 15 residues. Trimming left V 5 bases short and J 4 bases short, with 15 bases between. Germline CDR1 MNHEY, CDR2 SMNVEV (reference sequence). The chain's CDR3 is CASSTGQRLNQPQHF. CDR3 DNA: TGTGCCAGCAGTACCGGACAGAGGCTGAATCAGCCCCAGCATTTT.

The table lists this clonotype with many counts. The chain carries TRBV6-2 or TRBV6-3 and TRBJ2-2; 8 nucleotides match TRBD1. The V gene's germline CDR1 is MNHEY and CDR2 SVGEGT. J was trimmed by 1 base and V by 5 bases; bases with no gene match: 3. The CDR3 length is 15 residues. The CDR3 is CASSHGQGNTGELFF. CDR3 in DNA: TGTGCCAGCAGTCACGGACAGGGGAACACCGGGGAGCTGTTTTTT.

This clonotype has ten or more counts. This sequence joins TRBV27 and TRBJ1-2; 7 positions match TRBD1. The CDR3 totals 13 residues. The germline gives CDR1 MNHEY, CDR2 SMNVEV (reference sequence). With V trimmed by 5 bases and J by 2 bases, 2 bases remained unmatched. The CDR3 bases are TGTGCCAGCAGTACGGACAGGAACTATGGCTACACCTTC. Protein sequence: CASSTDRNYGYTF.

A remark on this clonotype: With a much larger clone just one base away, this may be a read error. The chain uses TRBV14 and TRBJ2-5, with a tentative D call TRBD1 (6 bases). The CDR3 length is 13 residues. In germline, CDR1 is SGHDN, CDR2 FVKESK. The CDR3 nucleotides are TGTGCCAACAGCCAAGGGGGTCTGGGGACCCAGTACTTC. Encoded protein: CANSQGGLGTQYF.

This clonotype has ten or more counts. The chain couples TRBV25-1 to TRBJ2-7; D possibly matches TRBD1 or TRBD2 (5 bases each). The CDR3 extends over 14 amino acids. The germline V gene has CDR1 MGHDK and CDR2 SYGVNS. V dropped 5 bases and J dropped 7 bases, with 18 bases sitting between them. CDR3 nucleotides: TGTGCCAGCAGTTTGCACGGGACGGCCAGAGAGCAGTACTTC. Its protein product is CASSLHGTAREQYF.

This clonotype appeared many times. V usage is TRBV6-5 and J usage is TRBJ1-1, with TRBD1 as a possible D gene (5 bases). The CDR3 runs to 14 residues. V shed 6 bases and J shed 1 base, with 12 bases lying between them. CDR1 is MNHEY and CDR2 is SVGAGI in the germline V gene. The CDR3 coding sequence is TGTGCCAGCAGACAGCTGGGGGGGAACACTGAAGCTTTCTTT. Translated: CASRQLGGNTEAFF.

A remark on this clonotype: With a much larger clone just one base away, this may be a read error. This chain connects TRBV16 to TRBJ2-7, with 7 bases lining up with TRBD1. CDR3 length: 14 amino acids. Germline values: CDR1 KGHSY, CDR2 FQNENV. DNA of the CDR3: TGTACCAGCAGCCGACAGGGAGTATCCTACGAGCAGTACTTC. As protein: CTSSRQGVSYEQYF.

This clonotype occurred many times. The chain is built from TRBV20-1 and TRBJ2-5; 8 bases align to TRBD2. The CDR3 sequence is 12 residues long. The germline gives CDR1 DFQATT, CDR2 SNEGSKA (reference sequence). V dropped 6 bases and J dropped 5; count of bases not matched to a gene: 5. CDR3 in DNA: TGCAGTGCCCTTCGGGGGGGGGAGACCCAGTACTTC. Translating gives CSALRGGETQYF.

The table lists this clonotype with many counts. The V and J genes are TRBV28 and TRBJ2-2, with no clear D. Germline values: CDR1 MDHEN, CDR2 SYDVKM. V lost 5 bases and J lost 3, with 4 bases in between. The CDR3 covers 12 residues. The CDR3 sequence: CASSTYTGELFF. For the CDR3, the DNA is TGTGCCAGCAGTACCTACACCGGGGAGCTGTTTTTT. Supplemented by reference TRBV28 and TRBJ2-2, the full variable domain reads DVKVTQSSRYLVKRTGEKVFLECVQDMDHENMFWYRQDPGLGLRLIYFSYDVKMKEKGDIPEGYSVSREKKERFSLILESASTNQTSMYLCASSTYTGELFFGEGSRLTVL.

This clonotype was picked up many times. This chain uses TRBV11-2 with TRBJ2-7; maybe TRBD2 (5 bases). The CDR3 runs to 20 residues. Germline CDR1 reads SGHAT; CDR2 reads FQNNGV. V was trimmed by 0 bases and J by 2 bases, leaving 26 bases between them. The CDR3 here is CASSLDRVRADGNLTYEQYF. Written as DNA, the CDR3 is TGTGCCAGCAGCTTAGATCGGGTGAGGGCAGACGGAAACCTGACCTACGAGCAGTACTTC.

Ten or more counts support this clonotype. The rearrangement uses TRBV10-2 and TRBJ2-7; a weak D match, TRBD1 (5 bases). The CDR3 totals 12 residues. V was cut by 8 bases and J by 2 bases, with 10 bases left in between. Germline lookup yields CDR1 WSHSY and CDR2 SAAADI. The CDR3 DNA is TGCGCCAGCCAGGGCGGCACCTACGAGCAGTACTTC. Amino acids: CASQGGTYEQYF.

This clonotype was recorded many times. This chain connects TRBV6-5 to TRBJ1-3; 9 nucleotides align to TRBD1. The CDR3 sequence is 16 residues long. V shed 2 bases, J shed 3 bases, and the junction held 5 bases outside the gene matches. Germline lookup yields CDR1 MNHEY and CDR2 SVGAGI. In DNA, the CDR3 is TGTGCCAGCAGTTACGTCGGGACAGGGTTTGGAAACACCATATATTTT. Protein sequence: CASSYVGTGFGNTIYF.

This clonotype has a handful of counts. V is TRBV5-6 and J is TRBJ2-7, with D unresolved. Germline V CDR1 and CDR2: SGHDT, YYEEEE. V lost 4 bases and J lost 1, with 15 bases in between. The CDR3 loop spans 15 amino acids. CDR3: CASSHTMLASYEQYF. CDR3 bases: TGTGCCAGCAGCCATACGATGCTTGCTTCCTACGAGCAGTACTTC.